The rows below give T cell receptor beta chains drawn from one sample of a study of cytomegalovirus exposure and HLA in healthy donors. Data came from immunoSEQ multiplex PCR; TCRdb stores just in-frame clones and leaves some out. The sample holds approximately 85,000 clones, 80% seen once. Sequenced sample: PBMCs. The receptor source for this set is a man under 40 in good health and CMV-seronegative. CDR3s include the opening cysteine and the closing phenylalanine or tryptophan. D genes are given only for firm matches. Clone size, where shown, is once, few, many, or a class for clones that have expanded.

v_call	d_call	clone_size	j_call	cdr3_nt	cdr3_aa
TRBV5-5	TRBD2	-	TRBJ2-1	TGTGCCAGCAGCTTGTGGAGCGGGAGGGCCCAGTACAATGAGCAGTTCTTC	CASSLWSGRAQYNEQFF
TRBV20-1	-	few	TRBJ2-1	TGCAGTGCTAGAGGGGGCGTTGAGCAGTTCTTC	CSARGGVEQFF
TRBV10-3	-	-	TRBJ1-2	TGTGCCATCAGTAGGGACACCTCTAACTATGGCTACACCTTC	CAISRDTSNYGYTF
TRBV21-1	-	few	TRBJ2-7	TGTGCCAGCAGCAAAGTTCCAACCGCCTGGATCAGGGGGTTGGGCTACGAGCAGTACTTC	CASSKVPTAWIRGLGYEQYF
TRBV1	-	-	TRBJ2-1	TGCACCAGCAGCCAAGATTGGTGTGGGAGACAGGACTACAATGAGCAGTTCTTC	CTSSQDWCGRQDYNEQFF
TRBV30	-	-	TRBJ2-2	TGTGCCTGGAGTGTAATACGGGATAACGGGGAGCTGTTTTTT	CAWSVIRDNGELFF
TRBV13	-	-	TRBJ2-7	TGTGCCAGCAGCTTAATCGGCTACGAGCAGTACTTC	CASSLIGYEQYF
TRBV18	TRBD2	-	TRBJ2-3	TGTGCCAGCTCACCACCTGGTCGGGGGGTCACAGATACGCAGTATTTT	CASSPPGRGVTDTQYF
TRBV19	TRBD2	-	TRBJ2-5	TGTGCCTCGAACCGGGGAGTAGCGGGGGGGAGAGAGACCCAGTACTTC	CASNRGVAGGRETQYF
TRBV27	-	-	TRBJ2-5	TGTGCCAGCAGTTTAAGTCAGGGAAGTTGGGAGACCCAGTACTTC	CASSLSQGSWETQYF
TRBV6-1	TRBD1	-	TRBJ1-3	TGTGCCAGCAGTGCCTTACAGGGGGCGGTCCACACCATATATTTT	CASSALQGAVHTIYF